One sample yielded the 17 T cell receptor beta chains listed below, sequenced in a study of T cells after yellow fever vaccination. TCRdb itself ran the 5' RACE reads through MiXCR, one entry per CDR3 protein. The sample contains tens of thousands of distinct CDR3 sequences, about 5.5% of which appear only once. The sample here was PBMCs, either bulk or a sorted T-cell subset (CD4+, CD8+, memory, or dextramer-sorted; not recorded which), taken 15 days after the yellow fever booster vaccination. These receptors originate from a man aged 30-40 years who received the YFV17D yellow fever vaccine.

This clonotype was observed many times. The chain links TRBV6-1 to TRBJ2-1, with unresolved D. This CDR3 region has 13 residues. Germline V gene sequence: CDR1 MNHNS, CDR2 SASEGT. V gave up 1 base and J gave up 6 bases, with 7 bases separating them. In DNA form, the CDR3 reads TGTGCCAGCAGTGAAGGTCCGTCCAATGAGCAGTTCTTC. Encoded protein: CASSEGPSNEQFF.

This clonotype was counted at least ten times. CDR3 DNA: TGTGCCAGCAGGACCTACAATGAGCAGTTCTTC. Protein sequence: CASRTYNEQFF. The chain carries TRBV28 and TRBJ2-1; D gene ambiguous. CDR3 length: 11 residues. Germline CDR1 reads MDHEN; CDR2 reads SYDVKM. V lost 6 bases to trimming and J lost 2 bases, with 2 bases between them.

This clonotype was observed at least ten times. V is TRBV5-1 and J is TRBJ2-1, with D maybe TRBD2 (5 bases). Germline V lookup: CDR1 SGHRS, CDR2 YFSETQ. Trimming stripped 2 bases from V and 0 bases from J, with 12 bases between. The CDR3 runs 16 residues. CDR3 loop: CASSLPTGVSYNEQFF. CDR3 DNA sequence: TGCGCCAGCAGCTTACCTACCGGGGTCTCCTACAATGAGCAGTTCTTC.

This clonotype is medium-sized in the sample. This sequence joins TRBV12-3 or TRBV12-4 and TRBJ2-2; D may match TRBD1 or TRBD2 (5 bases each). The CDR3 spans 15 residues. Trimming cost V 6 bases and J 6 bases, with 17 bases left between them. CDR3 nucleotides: TGTGCCAGCAGCCCTTCTCGGGGCGCTGCCGGGGAGCTGTTTTTT. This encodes CASSPSRGAAGELFF.

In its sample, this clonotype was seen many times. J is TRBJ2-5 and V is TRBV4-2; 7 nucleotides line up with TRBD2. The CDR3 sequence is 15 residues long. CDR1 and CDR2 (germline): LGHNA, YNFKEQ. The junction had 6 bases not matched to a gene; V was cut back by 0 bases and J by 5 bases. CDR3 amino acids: CASSQDGLAAETQYF. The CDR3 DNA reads TGTGCCAGCAGCCAAGATGGGCTAGCGGCGGAGACCCAGTACTTC.

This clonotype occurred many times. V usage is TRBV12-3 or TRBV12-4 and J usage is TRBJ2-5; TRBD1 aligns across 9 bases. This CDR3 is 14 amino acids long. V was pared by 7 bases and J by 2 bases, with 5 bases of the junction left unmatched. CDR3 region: CASNRDRGQETQYF. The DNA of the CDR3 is TGTGCCAGCAACCGCGACAGGGGGCAAGAGACCCAGTACTTC.

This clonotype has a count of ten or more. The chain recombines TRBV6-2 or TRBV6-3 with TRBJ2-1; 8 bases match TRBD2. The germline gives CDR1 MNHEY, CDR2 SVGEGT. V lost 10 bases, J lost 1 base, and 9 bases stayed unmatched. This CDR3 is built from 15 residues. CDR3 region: CATQPGRVSYNEQFF. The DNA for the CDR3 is TGTGCCACCCAACCCGGGAGGGTATCCTACAATGAGCAGTTCTTC.

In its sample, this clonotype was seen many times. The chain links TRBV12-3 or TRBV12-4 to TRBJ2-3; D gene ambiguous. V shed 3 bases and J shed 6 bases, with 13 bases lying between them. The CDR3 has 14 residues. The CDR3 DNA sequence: TGTGCCAGCAGTTTTGGGCAGTCAAAGGATACGCAGTATTTT. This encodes CASSFGQSKDTQYF.

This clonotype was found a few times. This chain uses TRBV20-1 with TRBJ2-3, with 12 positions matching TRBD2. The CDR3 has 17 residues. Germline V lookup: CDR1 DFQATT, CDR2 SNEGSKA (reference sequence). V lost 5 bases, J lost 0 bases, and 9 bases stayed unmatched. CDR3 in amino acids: CSAGGLAGRSSTDTQYF. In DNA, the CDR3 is TGCAGTGCTGGAGGACTAGCGGGACGGTCTAGCACAGATACGCAGTATTTT.

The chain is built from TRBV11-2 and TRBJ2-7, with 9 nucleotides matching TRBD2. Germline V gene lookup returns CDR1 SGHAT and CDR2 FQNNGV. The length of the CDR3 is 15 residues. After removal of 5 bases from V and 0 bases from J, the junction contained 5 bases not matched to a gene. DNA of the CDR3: TGTGCCAGCAGCCGCACGGGACTAGCCTCCTACGAGCAGTACTTC. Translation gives CASSRTGLASYEQYF. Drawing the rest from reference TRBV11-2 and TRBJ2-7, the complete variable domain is EAGVAQSPRYKIIEKRQSVAFWCNPISGHATLYWYQQILGQGPKLLIQFQNNGVVDDSQLPKDRFSAERLKGVDSTLKIQPAKLEDSAVYLCASSRTGLASYEQYFGPGTRLTVT.

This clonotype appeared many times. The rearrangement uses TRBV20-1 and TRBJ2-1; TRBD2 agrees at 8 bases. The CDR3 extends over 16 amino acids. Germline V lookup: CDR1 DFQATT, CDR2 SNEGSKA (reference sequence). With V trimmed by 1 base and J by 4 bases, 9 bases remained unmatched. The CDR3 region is CSARASAGRAYNEQFF. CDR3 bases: TGCAGTGCTAGAGCCTCTGCCGGGAGGGCATACAATGAGCAGTTCTTC.

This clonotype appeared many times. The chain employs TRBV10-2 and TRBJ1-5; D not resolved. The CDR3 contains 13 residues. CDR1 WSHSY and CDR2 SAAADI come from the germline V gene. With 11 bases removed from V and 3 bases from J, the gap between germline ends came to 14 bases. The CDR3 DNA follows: TGCGCCGCGGCCCCGACGTCCAATCAGCCCCAGCATTTT. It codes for CAAAPTSNQPQHF.

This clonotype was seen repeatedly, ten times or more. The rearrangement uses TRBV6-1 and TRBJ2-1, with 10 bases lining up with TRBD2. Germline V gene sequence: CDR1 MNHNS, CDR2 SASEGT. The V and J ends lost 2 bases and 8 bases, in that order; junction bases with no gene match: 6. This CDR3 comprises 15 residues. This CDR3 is CASSESSGSEDEQFF. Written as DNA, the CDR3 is TGTGCCAGCAGTGAATCTAGCGGGAGTGAGGATGAGCAGTTCTTC.

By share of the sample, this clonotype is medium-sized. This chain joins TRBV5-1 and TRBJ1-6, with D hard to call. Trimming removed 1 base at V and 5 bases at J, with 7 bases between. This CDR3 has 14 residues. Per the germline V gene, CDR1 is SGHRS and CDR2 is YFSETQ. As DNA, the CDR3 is TGCGCCAGCAGCTTGTACGTTGATAATTCACCCCTCCACTTT. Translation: CASSLYVDNSPLHF.

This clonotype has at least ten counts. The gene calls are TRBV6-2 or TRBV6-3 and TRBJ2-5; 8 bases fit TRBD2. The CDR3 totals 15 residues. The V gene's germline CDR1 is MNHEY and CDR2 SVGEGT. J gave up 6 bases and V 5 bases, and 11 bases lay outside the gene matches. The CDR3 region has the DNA TGTGCCAGCAGTGCCGGGGGAGCGGGAGCTAAGACCCAGTACTTC. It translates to CASSAGGAGAKTQYF.

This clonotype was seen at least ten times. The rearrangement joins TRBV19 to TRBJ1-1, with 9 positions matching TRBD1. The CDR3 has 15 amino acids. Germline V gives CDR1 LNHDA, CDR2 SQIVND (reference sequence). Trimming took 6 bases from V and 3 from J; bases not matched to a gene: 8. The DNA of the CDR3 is TGTGCCAGTAGCGGACAGGGGAGGTTGTACACTGAAGCTTTCTTT. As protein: CASSGQGRLYTEAFF.

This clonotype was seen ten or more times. CDR3 in DNA: TGTGCCACCAGTGTTGGACAGGGGGTATACAATGAGCAGTTCTTC. Translating it yields CATSVGQGVYNEQFF. The chain employs TRBV24-1 and TRBJ2-1, with 10 bases identical to TRBD1. V dropped 5 bases and J dropped 4; count of bases not matched to a gene: 4. The length of the CDR3 is 15 residues. Germline V gene data show CDR1 as KGHDR and CDR2 as SFDVKD.